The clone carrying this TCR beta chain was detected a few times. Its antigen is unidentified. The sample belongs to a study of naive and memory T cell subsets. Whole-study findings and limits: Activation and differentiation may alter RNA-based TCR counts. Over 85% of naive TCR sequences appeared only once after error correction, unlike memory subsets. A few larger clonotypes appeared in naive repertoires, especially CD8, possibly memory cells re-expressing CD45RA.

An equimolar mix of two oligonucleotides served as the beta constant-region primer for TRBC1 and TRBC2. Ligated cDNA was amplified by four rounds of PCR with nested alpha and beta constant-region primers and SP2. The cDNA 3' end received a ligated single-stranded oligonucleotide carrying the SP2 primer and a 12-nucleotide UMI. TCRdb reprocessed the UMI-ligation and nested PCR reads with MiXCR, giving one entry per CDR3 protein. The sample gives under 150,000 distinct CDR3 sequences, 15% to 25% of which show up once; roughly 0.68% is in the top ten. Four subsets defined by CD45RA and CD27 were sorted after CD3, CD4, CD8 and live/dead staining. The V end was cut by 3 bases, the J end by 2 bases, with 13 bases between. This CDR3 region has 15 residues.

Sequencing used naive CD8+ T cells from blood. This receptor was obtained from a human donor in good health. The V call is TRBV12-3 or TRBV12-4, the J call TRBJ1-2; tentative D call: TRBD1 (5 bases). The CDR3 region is CASSFRGMRNYGYTF. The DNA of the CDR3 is TGTGCCAGCAGTTTTAGGGGCATGAGGAACTATGGCTACACCTTC.